One and the same sample provided the 14 T cell receptor beta chains below, sequenced in a study of T cell changes during pregnancy in multiple sclerosis. Sequencing used immunoSEQ multiplex PCR; TCRdb keeps in-frame clones, though not all of them. The sample shows around 66,000 clones, 91% of them seen only once. The sample in question was peripheral blood, obtained in the third trimester of pregnancy. The receptor set was obtained from a female donor in good health, enrolled as a control in a pregnancy study.

This rearrangement joins TRBV23-1 to TRBJ2-5; TRBD2 matches 8 bases. TRBV23-1 is filed as an ORF, its function uncertain. The ends lost 0 bases at V and 3 bases at J; junction bases unmatched: 15. The CDR3 totals 19 residues. CDR3 in amino acids: CASSQSGASGHRSEETQYF. CDR3 DNA: TGCGCCAGCAGTCAATCGGGGGCTAGCGGGCACCGAAGTGAAGAGACCCAGTACTTC.

The chain has TRBV11-1 and TRBJ2-2, with 12 positions matching TRBD1. The ends lost 6 bases at V and 6 bases at J; junction bases unmatched: 5. In germline, CDR1 is SGHAT, CDR2 FQDESV (reference sequence). The CDR3 spans 15 residues. The CDR3 DNA follows: TGTGCCAGCAGTTCCGGGACAGGGGGCTCCGGGGAGCTGTTTTTT. As protein: CASSSGTGGSGELFF.

The J gene is TRBJ2-6, the V gene TRBV5-6, with unresolved D. Trimming shortened V by 5 bases and J by 5 bases, and 26 bases separated the two germline ends. This CDR3 is built from 19 residues. Germline values: CDR1 SGHDT, CDR2 YYEEEE. CDR3 loop: CASSWVQVLYLWWANVLTF. The CDR3 DNA reads as TGTGCCAGCAGTTGGGTGCAGGTCCTCTATCTCTGGTGGGCCAACGTCCTGACTTTC.

For the CDR3, the DNA is TGTGCCAGCAGCCCAGACAGCACCGGTCAGCCCCAGCATTTT. Its translation: CASSPDSTGQPQHF. The J gene is TRBJ1-5, the V gene TRBV7-9; TRBD1 is a possible D gene (5 bases). The CDR3 is made up of 14 amino acids. Germline V gene lookup returns CDR1 SEHNR and CDR2 FQNEAQ (reference sequence). Trimming stripped 5 bases from V and 6 bases from J, with 14 bases between.

As concerns this clone: This sample also contains other DNA sequences that code for the same CDR3. CDR3 amino acids: CASSEGASYGYTF. The CDR3 DNA sequence: TGTGCCAGCAGTGAAGGGGCATCGTATGGCTACACCTTC. The rearrangement joins TRBV2 to TRBJ1-2; D remains ambiguous. CDR1 is SNHLY, CDR2 FYNNEI, per germline. The CDR3 has 13 residues. The ends were cut back, 1 base at V and 5 bases at J, with 8 bases in the middle.

The rearrangement joins TRBV4-2 to TRBJ1-1, with D perhaps matching TRBD1 (5 bases). CDR1 LGHNA and CDR2 YNFKEQ come from the germline V gene. This CDR3 spans 15 amino acids. Trimming removed 0 bases from V and 4 bases from J, with 12 bases in between. The CDR3 protein is CASSQDWKGVTEAFF. The CDR3 DNA follows: TGTGCCAGCAGCCAAGATTGGAAAGGGGTCACTGAAGCTTTCTTT.

The chain uses TRBV10-3 and TRBJ2-7; 9 bases agree with TRBD1. The trim removed 7 bases at V and 5 bases at J, leaving 6 bases unmatched. The germline CDR1 and CDR2 sequences are ENHRY and SYGVKD. The CDR3 is 13 residues long. The CDR3 region has the DNA TGTGCCATCATTGGGACAGGGAACCACGAGCAGTACTTC. Translation gives CAIIGTGNHEQYF.

The chain combines TRBV11-2 with TRBJ1-1, with D hard to call. Trimming removed 1 base at V and 0 bases at J, with 6 bases between. Germline lookup yields CDR1 SGHAT and CDR2 FQNNGV. The CDR3 extends over 14 amino acids. This chain's CDR3 is CASSLVQMNTEAFF. For the CDR3, the DNA is TGTGCCAGCAGCTTAGTCCAGATGAACACTGAAGCTTTCTTT.

V and J are TRBV6-1 and TRBJ1-2; possible D gene TRBD1, 5 bases. The CDR3 extends over 15 amino acids. The germline gives CDR1 MNHNS, CDR2 SASEGT. Trimming stripped 3 bases from V and 4 bases from J, with 15 bases between. DNA of the CDR3: TGTGCCAGCAGTGAGCGGGTAGTGGGACTCTATGGCTACACCTTC. Residues: CASSERVVGLYGYTF.

V gene TRBV14 combines with J gene TRBJ1-2, with TRBD1 matching 9 bases. The CDR3 loop spans 16 amino acids. Looked up from germline, CDR1 is SGHDN and CDR2 is FVKESK. V shed 4 bases and J 0 bases; nucleotides not matched to a gene: 6. CDR3 sequence (DNA): TGTGCCAGCAGCCCCCGGGACAGGGAGACTAACTATGGCTACACCTTC. Translated, it gives CASSPRDRETNYGYTF.

V usage is TRBV19 and J usage is TRBJ1-2; no firm D call. V gave up 0 bases and J gave up 0 bases, with 8 bases separating them. The CDR3 is 15 amino acids. From germline, CDR1 is LNHDA and CDR2 SQIVND (reference sequence). CDR3 sequence: CASSIEPNTNYGYTF. The CDR3 nucleotides read TGTGCCAGTAGTATAGAACCTAATACTAACTATGGCTACACCTTC.

The chain combines TRBV2 with TRBJ1-2; D is possibly TRBD1 (6 bases). CDR1 SNHLY and CDR2 FYNNEI come from the germline V gene. This CDR3 spans 12 amino acids. V was shortened by 5 bases and J by 4 bases, with 8 bases between the two germline ends. The CDR3 DNA is TGTGCCAGCAGTAGGGACACCTATGGCTACACCTTC. It translates to CASSRDTYGYTF.

This clone was detected once. The V call is TRBV29-1, the J call TRBJ2-7; 10 positions match TRBD1. This CDR3 spans 12 amino acids. Germline V CDR1 and CDR2: SQVTM, ANQGSEA. V trimming: 6 bases; J trimming: 3 bases; junction bases outside the gene matches: 2. The CDR3 nucleotides read TGCAGCGTGGGGGACAGGGGCTACGAGCAGTACTTC. Protein product: CSVGDRGYEQYF.

The J gene is TRBJ2-7, the V gene TRBV7-2; TRBD1 aligns across 7 bases. J lost 4 bases, V lost 3 bases, and 9 bases had no gene match. This CDR3 has 15 amino acids. Per germline, CDR1 SGHTA and CDR2 FQGNSA. CDR3 in DNA: TGTGCCAGCAGCTTTCTGGACAGGTACTCGTACGAGCAGTACTTC. Residues: CASSFLDRYSYEQYF.